Sequencing of this T cell receptor beta chain was carried out in a study of cytomegalovirus exposure and HLA in healthy donors. On the study more broadly: The approximately 120 validation repertoires, a later analysis reported, used the same platform as the approximately 670 first-cohort repertoires. Study conclusions and caveats: Three chains tied to CMV proved CMV antigen-specific in vitro. According to a subsequent analysis, TCR clusters from the first cohort were inclined to appear together in the roughly 120 validation repertoires.

In the case of this clone: Antigen: not known.

Only in-frame clones appear in the TCRdb table, and some are missing; sequencing was by immunoSEQ multiplex PCR. Counted here are more than 130,000 clones, around 88% occurring once; the ten biggest clones make up around 8%. The clonotype was recovered from a woman between 18 and 29 years old in good health and CMV-seropositive. The sequencing input was PBMCs.

The CDR3 DNA follows: TGTGCCAGCAGCTTAACTCCGGGACAGGGGGTTGGCACTGAAGCTTTCTTT. The encoded protein is CASSLTPGQGVGTEAFF. The chain combines TRBV7-9 with TRBJ1-1; 11 nucleotides match TRBD1. The CDR3 contains 17 residues. CDR1 SEHNR and CDR2 FQNEAQ come from the germline V gene (reference sequence). The J segment lost 4 bases and the V segment lost 2 bases, leaving 9 bases of the junction unmatched.